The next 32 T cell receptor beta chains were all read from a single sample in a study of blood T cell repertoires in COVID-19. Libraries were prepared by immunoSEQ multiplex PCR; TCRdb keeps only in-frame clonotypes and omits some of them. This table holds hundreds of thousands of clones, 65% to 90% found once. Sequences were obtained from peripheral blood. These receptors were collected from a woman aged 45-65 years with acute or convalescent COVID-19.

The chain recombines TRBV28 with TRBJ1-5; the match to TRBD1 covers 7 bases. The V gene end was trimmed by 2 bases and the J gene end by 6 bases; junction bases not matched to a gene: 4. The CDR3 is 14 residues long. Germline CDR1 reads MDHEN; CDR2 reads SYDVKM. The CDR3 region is CASSLGGGAQPQHF. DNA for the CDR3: TGTGCCAGCAGTTTAGGAGGGGGCGCTCAGCCCCAGCATTTT.

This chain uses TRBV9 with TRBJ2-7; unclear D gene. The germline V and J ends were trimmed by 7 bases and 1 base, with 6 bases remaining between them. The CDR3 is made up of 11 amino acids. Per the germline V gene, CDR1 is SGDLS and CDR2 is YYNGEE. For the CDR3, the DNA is TGTGCCAGCGGCTCTTCCTACGAGCAGTACTTC. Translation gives CASGSSYEQYF.

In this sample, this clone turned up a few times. CDR3 in amino acids: CASSQDRDRGRTEAFF. The CDR3 DNA reads TGTGCCAGCAGCCAAGATAGGGACAGGGGTAGGACTGAAGCTTTCTTT. This sequence joins TRBV4-2 and TRBJ1-1, with TRBD1 identical over 10 bases. The CDR3 is made up of 16 amino acids. The V gene end was trimmed by 0 bases and the J gene end by 5 bases; junction bases not matched to a gene: 6. Germline CDR1 is LGHNA and CDR2 is YNFKEQ.

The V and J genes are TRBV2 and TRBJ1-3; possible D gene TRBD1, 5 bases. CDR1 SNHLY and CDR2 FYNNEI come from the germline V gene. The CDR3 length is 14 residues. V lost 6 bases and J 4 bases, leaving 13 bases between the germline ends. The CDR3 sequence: CASRVLGAGNTIYF. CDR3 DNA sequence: TGTGCCAGCAGGGTACTTGGGGCCGGAAACACCATATATTTT.

The CDR3 DNA is TGTGCCAGCAGCCAAGCGGGGGAGGGTGAAAAACTGTTTTTT. Protein: CASSQAGEGEKLFF. The chain recombines TRBV3-1 (or the pseudogene TRBV3-2) with TRBJ1-4, with D maybe TRBD1 (5 bases). The V and J ends lost 1 base and 7 bases respectively, with 10 bases between them. Germline V CDR1 and CDR2: LGHDT, YNNKEL (reference sequence). The CDR3 length is 14 residues.

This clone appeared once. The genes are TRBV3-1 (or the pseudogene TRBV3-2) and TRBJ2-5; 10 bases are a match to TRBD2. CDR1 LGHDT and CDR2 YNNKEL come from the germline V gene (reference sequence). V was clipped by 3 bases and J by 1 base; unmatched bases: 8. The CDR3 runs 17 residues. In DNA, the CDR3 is TGTGCCAGCAGCCAGGGAAGACTAGCGGGCCGCCAAGAGACCCAGTACTTC. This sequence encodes CASSQGRLAGRQETQYF.

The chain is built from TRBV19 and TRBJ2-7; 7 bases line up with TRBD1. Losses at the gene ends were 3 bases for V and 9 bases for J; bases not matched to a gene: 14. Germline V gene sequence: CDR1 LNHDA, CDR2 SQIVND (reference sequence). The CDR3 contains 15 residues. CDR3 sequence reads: CASSMAPRGQAMQYF. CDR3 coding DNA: TGTGCCAGTAGTATGGCTCCCCGCGGACAGGCTATGCAGTACTTC.

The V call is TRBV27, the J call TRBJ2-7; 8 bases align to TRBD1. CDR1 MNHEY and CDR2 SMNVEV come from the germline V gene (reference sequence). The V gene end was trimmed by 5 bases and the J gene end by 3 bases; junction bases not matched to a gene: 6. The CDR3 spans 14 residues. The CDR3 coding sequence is TGTGCCAGCAGTAGGACAGGGAGAATCTACGAGCAGTACTTC. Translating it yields CASSRTGRIYEQYF.

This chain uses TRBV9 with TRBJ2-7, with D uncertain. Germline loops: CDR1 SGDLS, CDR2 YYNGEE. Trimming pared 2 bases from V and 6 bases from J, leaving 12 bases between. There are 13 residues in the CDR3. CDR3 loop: CASSVSNSGEQYF. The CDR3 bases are TGTGCCAGCAGCGTTTCGAATTCGGGCGAGCAGTACTTC.

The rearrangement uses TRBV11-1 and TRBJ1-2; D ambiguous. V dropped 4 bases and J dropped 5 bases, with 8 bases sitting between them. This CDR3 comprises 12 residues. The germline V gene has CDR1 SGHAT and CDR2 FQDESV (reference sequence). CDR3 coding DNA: TGTGCCAGCAGCTCGACACCTTATGGCTACACCTTC. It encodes CASSSTPYGYTF.

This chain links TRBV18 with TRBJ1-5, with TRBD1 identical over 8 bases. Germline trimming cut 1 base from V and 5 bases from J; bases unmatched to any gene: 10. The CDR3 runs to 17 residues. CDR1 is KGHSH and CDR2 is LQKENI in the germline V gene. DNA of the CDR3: TGTGCCAGCTCACCACGAACGGACAGGGCGGGGGATCAGCCCCAGCATTTT. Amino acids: CASSPRTDRAGDQPQHF.

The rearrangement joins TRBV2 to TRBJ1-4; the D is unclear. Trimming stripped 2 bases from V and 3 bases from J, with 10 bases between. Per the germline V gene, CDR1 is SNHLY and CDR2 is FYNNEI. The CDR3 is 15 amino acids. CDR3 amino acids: CASSESGESNEKLFF. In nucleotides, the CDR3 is TGTGCCAGCAGTGAATCGGGAGAATCTAATGAAAAACTGTTTTTT.

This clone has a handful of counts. In DNA form, the CDR3 reads TGTGCCAGTAGTAGATCTGCGGGATCCGGGGAGTTCAATTCAGATACGCAGTATTTT. The encoded protein is CASSRSAGSGEFNSDTQYF. This sequence joins TRBV19 and TRBJ2-3; TRBD2 is a possible D gene (6 bases). V was clipped by 4 bases and J by 4 bases, with 27 bases between them. This CDR3 is built from 19 residues. Per the germline V gene, CDR1 is LNHDA and CDR2 is SQIVND (reference sequence).

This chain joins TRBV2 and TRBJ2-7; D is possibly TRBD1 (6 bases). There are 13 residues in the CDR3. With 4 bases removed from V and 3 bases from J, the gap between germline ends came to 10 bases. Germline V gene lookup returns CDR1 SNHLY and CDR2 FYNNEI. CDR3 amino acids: CASSADRSYEQYF. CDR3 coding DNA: TGTGCCAGCAGTGCGGACAGAAGCTACGAGCAGTACTTC. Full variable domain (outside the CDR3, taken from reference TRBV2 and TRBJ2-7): EPEVTQTPSHQVTQMGQEVILRCVPISNHLYFYWYRQILGQKVEFLVSFYNNEISEKSEIFDDQFSVERPDGSNFTLKIRSTKLEDSAMYFCASSADRSYEQYFGPGTRLTVT.

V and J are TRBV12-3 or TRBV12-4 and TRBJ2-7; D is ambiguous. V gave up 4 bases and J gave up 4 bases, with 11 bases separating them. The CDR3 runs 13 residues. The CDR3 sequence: CASSYDMKYEQYF. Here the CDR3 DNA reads TGTGCCAGCAGTTACGACATGAAATACGAGCAGTACTTC.

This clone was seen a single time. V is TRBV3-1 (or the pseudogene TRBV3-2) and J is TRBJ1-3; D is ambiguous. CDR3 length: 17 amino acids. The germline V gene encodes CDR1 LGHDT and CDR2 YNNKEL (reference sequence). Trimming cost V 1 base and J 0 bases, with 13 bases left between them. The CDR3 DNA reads TGTGCCAGCAGCCAAGGGGCAGGTCTTTACTCTGGAAACACCATATATTTT. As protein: CASSQGAGLYSGNTIYF.

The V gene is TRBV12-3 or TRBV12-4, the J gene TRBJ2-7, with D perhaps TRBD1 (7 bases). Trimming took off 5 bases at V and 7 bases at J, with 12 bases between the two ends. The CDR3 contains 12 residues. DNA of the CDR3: TGTGCCAGCAGTGTTTCAGGGGGGGAGCAGTACTTC. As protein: CASSVSGGEQYF.

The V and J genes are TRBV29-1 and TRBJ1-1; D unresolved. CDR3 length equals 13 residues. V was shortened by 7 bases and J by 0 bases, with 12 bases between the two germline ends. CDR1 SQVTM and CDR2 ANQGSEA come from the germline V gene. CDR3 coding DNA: TGCAGCGCTGCGGCCCAGATGAACACTGAAGCTTTCTTT. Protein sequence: CSAAAQMNTEAFF.

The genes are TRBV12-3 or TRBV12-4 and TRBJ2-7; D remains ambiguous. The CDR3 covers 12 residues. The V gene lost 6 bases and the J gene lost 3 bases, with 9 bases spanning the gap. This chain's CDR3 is CASSALSYEQYF. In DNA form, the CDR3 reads TGTGCCAGCAGCGCTTTGAGCTACGAGCAGTACTTC.

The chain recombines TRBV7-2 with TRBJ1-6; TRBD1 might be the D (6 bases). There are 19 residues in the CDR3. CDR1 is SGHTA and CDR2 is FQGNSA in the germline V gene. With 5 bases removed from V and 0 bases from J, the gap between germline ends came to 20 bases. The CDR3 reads CASSLTGPVPPSYNSPLHF. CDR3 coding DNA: TGTGCCAGCAGCCTTACAGGGCCCGTCCCTCCCTCCTATAATTCACCCCTCCACTTT.

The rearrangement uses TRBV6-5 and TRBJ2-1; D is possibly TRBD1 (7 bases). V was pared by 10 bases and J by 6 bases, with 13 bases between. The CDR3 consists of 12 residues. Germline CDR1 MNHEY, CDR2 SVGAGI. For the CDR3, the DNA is TGTGCCACCCTCCAGGGGGGCAATGAGCAGTTCTTC. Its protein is CATLQGGNEQFF.

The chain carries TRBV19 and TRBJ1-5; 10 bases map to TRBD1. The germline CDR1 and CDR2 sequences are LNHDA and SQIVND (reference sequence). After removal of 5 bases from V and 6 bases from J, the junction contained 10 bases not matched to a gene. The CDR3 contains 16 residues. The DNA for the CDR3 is TGTGCCAGTAGTTTGAGGGACAGGGGACAGGGTCAGCCCCAGCATTTT. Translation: CASSLRDRGQGQPQHF.

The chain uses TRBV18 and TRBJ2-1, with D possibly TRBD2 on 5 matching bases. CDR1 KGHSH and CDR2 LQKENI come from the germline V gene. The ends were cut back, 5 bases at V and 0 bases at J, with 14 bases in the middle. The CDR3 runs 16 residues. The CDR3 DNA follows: TGTGCCAGCTCATTAGAGCGGCGATCCTCCTACAATGAGCAGTTCTTC. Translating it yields CASSLERRSSYNEQFF.

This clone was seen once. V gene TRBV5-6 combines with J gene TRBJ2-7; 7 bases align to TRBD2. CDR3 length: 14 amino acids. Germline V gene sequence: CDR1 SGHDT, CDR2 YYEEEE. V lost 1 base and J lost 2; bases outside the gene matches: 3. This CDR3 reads CASSLRGRPYEQYF. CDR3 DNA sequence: TGTGCCAGCAGCTTGCGCGGGAGACCCTACGAGCAGTACTTC.

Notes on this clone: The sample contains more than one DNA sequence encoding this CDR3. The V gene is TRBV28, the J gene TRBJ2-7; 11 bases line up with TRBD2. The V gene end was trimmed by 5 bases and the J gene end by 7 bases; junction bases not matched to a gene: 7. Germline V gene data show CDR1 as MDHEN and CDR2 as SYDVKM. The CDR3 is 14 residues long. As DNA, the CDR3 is TGTGCCAGCAGTCGACCGGGACTAGCGGATGAGCAGTACTTC. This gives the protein CASSRPGLADEQYF.

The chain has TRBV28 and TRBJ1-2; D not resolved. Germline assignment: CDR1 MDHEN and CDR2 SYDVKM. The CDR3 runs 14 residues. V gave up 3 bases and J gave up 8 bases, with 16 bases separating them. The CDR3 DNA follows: TGTGCCAGCAGTTTCAGCGGGCGGCCGGGAGGCTACACCTTC. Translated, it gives CASSFSGRPGGYTF.

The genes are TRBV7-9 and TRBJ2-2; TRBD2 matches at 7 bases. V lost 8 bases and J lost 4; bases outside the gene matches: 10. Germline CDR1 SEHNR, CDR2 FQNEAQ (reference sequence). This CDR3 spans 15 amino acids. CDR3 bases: TGTGCCAGCCTCCCGAGGGGAGGGCTCACCGGGGAGCTGTTTTTT. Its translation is CASLPRGGLTGELFF.

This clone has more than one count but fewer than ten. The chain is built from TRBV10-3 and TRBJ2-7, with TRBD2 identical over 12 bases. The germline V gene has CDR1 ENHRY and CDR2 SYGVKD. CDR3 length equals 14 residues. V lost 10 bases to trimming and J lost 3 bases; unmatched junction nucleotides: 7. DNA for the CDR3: TGTGCCACCAGACTAGCGGGGGAGAGCTACGAGCAGTACTTC. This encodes CATRLAGESYEQYF.

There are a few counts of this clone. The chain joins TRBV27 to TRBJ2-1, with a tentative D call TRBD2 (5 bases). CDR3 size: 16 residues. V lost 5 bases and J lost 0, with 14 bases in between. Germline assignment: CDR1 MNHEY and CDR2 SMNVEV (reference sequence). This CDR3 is CASSPGLQGSYNEQFF. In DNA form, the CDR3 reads TGTGCCAGCAGTCCCGGACTCCAAGGCTCCTACAATGAGCAGTTCTTC.

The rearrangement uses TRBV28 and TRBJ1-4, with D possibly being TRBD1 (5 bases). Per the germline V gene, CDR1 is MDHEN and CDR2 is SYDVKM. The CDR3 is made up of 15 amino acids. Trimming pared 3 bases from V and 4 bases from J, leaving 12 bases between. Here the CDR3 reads CASSFLQVLNEKLFF. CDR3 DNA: TGTGCCAGCAGTTTCCTACAGGTCCTTAATGAAAAACTGTTTTTT.

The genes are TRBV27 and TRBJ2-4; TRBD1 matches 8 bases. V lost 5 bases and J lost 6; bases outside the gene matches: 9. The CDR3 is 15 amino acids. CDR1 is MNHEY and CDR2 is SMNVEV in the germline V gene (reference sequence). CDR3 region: CASSRRTGQRNIQYF. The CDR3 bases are TGTGCCAGCAGTCGAAGGACAGGGCAGAGAAACATTCAGTACTTC.

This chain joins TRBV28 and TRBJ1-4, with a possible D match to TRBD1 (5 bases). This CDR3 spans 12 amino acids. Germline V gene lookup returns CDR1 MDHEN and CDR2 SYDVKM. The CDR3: CVTQGLGEKLFF. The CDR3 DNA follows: TGTGTCACCCAGGGTCTAGGAGAAAAACTGTTTTTT.